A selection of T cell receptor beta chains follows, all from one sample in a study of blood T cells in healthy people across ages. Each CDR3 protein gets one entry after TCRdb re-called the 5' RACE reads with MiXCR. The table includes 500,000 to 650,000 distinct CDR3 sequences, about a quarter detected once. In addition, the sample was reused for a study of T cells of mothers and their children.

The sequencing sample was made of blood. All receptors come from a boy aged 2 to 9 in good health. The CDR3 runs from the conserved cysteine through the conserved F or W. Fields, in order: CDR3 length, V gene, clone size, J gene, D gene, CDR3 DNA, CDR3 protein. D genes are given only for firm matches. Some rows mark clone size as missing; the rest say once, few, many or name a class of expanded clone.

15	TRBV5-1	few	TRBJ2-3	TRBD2	TGCGCCAGCAGCCACGTCAGCGGGAGTTCAGATACGCAGTATTTT	CASSHVSGSSDTQYF
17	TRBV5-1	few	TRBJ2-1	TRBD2	TGCGCCAGCAGCCGCCAGGGGATAGCGGGGGGATACAATGAGCAGTTCTTC	CASSRQGIAGGYNEQFF
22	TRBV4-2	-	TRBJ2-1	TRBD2	TGTGCCAGCAGCCAAGCGTCCCGAACTAGCGTTCGTTACCAGAGCTCCTACAATGAGCAGTTCTTC	CASSQASRTSVRYQSSYNEQFF
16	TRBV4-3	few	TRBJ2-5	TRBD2	TGCGCCAGCAGCCAAGAGGTCCCTAGCGGAAAAGAGACCCAGTACTTC	CASSQEVPSGKETQYF
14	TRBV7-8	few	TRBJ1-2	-	TGTGCCAGCAGCTTTCCGGACCCTGTATATGGCTACACCTTC	CASSFPDPVYGYTF
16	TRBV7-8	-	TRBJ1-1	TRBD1	TGTGCCAGCAGCTTAGCGAGGGGGCGATTGAACACTGAAGCTTTCTTT	CASSLARGRLNTEAFF
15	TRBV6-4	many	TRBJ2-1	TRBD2	TGTGCCAGCAGCCCCCTAGCGGGAGTTTACAATGAGCAGTTCTTC	CASSPLAGVYNEQFF
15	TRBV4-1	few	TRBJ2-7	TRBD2	TGCGCCAGCAGCCCACTAGCGGGAGGGATGGGGGGGCAGTACTTC	CASSPLAGGMGGQYF
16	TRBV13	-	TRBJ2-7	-	TGTGCCAGCAGCTTAGAAGGTGGGAGAGCTCCCTACGAGCAGTACTTC	CASSLEGGRAPYEQYF
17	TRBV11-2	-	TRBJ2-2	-	TGTGCCAGCAGGACAACCCCCTTGCGGGGGCCGACCGGGGAGCTGTTTTTT	CASRTTPLRGPTGELFF
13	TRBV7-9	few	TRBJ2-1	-	TGTGCCAGCAGCGCTTCGGCAGGCGATGAACAGTTCTTC	CASSASAGDEQFF
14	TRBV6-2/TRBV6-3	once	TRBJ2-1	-	TGTGCCAGCAGCCAAATAGACCCATTAGCGGAGCAGTTCTTC	CASSQIDPLAEQFF
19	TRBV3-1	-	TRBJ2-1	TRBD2	TGTGCCAGCAGCCAAGTAGGGACTAGCGGGGGGAGCTCCTACAATGAGCAGTTCTTC	CASSQVGTSGGSSYNEQFF
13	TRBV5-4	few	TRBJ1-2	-	TGTGCCAGCAGCTTGTTCGACAAGGAGGGCTACACCTTC	CASSLFDKEGYTF
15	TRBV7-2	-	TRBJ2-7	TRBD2	TGTGCCAGCAGCTGGACTAGCGGGAGGGAACACGAGCAGTACTTC	CASSWTSGREHEQYF
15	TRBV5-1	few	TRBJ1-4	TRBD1	TGCGCCAGCAGCCTTGGCGGGACAGGCGAGGAAAAACTGTTTTTT	CASSLGGTGEEKLFF
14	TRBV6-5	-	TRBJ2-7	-	TGTGCCAGCAGTCAGAAGCTCGACCCCTACGAGCAGTACTTC	CASSQKLDPYEQYF
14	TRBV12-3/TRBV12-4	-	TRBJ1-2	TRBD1	TGTGCCAGCAGGTTGACAGGGTCCCATATTGGCTACGCCTTC	CASRLTGSHIGYAF
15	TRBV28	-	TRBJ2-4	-	TGTGCCAGCAGTGAGGAGGCCCTAGCCAAAAACATTCAGTACTTC	CASSEEALAKNIQYF
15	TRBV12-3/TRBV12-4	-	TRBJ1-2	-	TGTGCCAGCAGTCCCGGACGGATTACAAACTATGGCTACACCTTC	CASSPGRITNYGYTF
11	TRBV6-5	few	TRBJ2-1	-	TGTGCCAGCAAAATGTACAATGAGCAGTTCTTC	CASKMYNEQFF
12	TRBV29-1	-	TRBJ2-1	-	TGCAGCGTTAAAGAGCCCTACAATGAGCAGTTCTTC	CSVKEPYNEQFF
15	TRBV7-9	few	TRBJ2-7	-	TGTGCCAGCAGCTTAGCGGGTGGGGGGCGCAACGAGCAGTACTTC	CASSLAGGGRNEQYF
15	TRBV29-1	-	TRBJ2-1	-	TGCAGCGTTGAAGATTGGAGGAGCCCCTACAATGAGCAGTTCTTC	CSVEDWRSPYNEQFF
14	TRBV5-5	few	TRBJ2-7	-	TGTGCCAGCAGCTTGGAGTGGAATTCCTACGAGCAGTACTTC	CASSLEWNSYEQYF
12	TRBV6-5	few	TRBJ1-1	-	TGTGCCAGCAGTTTCCAACAGGGAGTAACTTTCTTT	CASSFQQGVTFF
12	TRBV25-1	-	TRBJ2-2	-	TGTGCCAGCGCTCTTAGCACCGGGGAGCTGTTTTTT	CASALSTGELFF
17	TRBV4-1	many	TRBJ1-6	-	TGCGCCAGCAGCCAAGGGTCAGCCCTAGACTTAGGGTCACCCCTCCACTTT	CASSQGSALDLGSPLHF
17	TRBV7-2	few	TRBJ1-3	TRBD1	TGTGCCAGCAGCCCGAGGGTGAACAGGGGCTCTGGAAACACCATATATTTT	CASSPRVNRGSGNTIYF
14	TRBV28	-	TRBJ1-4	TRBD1	TGTGCCAGCAGATCACAGGGGGCGGGTGAAAAACTGTTTTTT	CASRSQGAGEKLFF
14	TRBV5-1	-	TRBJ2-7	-	TGCGTCAGCAGCTTGGGCGGGAACGGGATCGAGCAGTACTTC	CVSSLGGNGIEQYF
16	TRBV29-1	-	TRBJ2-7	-	TGCAGCGGCCAAACCAGGACGGACCCCCGATACTACGAGCAGTACTTC	CSGQTRTDPRYYEQYF
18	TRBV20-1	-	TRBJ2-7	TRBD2	TGCAGTGCTAGATCGGCTAGCGGGATACTCCGAAACTCCTACGAGCAGTACTTC	CSARSASGILRNSYEQYF
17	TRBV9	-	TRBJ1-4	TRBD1	TGTGCCAGCAGCGAGGGGACAGCATTTGCAACTAATGAAAAACTGTTTTTT	CASSEGTAFATNEKLFF
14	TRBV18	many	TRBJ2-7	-	TGTGCCAGCCGACCCCTGGACGGTCTTAACGAGCAGTACTTC	CASRPLDGLNEQYF
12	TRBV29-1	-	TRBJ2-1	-	TGCAGCGTATCCCCGACGAGCGAGGAGCAGTTCTTC	CSVSPTSEEQFF
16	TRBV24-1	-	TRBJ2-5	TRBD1	TGTGCCACCAGTGACTCCGCCGGGACAGACGAAGAGACCCAGTACTTC	CATSDSAGTDEETQYF
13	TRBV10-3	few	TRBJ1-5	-	TGTGCCACCAGGGTTTTGGGCAATCAGCCCCAGCATTTT	CATRVLGNQPQHF
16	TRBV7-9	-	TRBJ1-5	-	TGTGCCAGCAGCTTGGGGCAGGGGTACAGCAATCAGCCCCAGCATTTT	CASSLGQGYSNQPQHF
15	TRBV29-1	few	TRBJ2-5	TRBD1	TGCAGCGTTGGAAGTGAAACAGGGGTAGGGGAGACCCAGTACTTC	CSVGSETGVGETQYF
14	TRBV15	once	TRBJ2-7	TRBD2	TGTGCCACCAGCGGGGCGGGAGTAGGTGGTGAGCAGTACTTC	CATSGAGVGGEQYF
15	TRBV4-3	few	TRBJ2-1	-	TGCGCCAGCGGCCAAGCTGCTCAATCCTACAATGAGCAGTTCTTC	CASGQAAQSYNEQFF
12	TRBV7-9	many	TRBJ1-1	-	TGTGCCAGCAGCCCAATTACAGAAGAAGCTTTCTTT	CASSPITEEAFF
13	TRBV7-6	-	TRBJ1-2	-	TGTGCCAGCAGTACAGGGCCGGGTTATGGCTACACCTTC	CASSTGPGYGYTF
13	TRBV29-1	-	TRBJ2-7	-	TGCAGCGTTGAAGAACAGGGAGCCTACGAGCAGTACTTC	CSVEEQGAYEQYF
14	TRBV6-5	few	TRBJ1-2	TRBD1	TGTGCCAGCAGTTCCCCAGGGGGCGCATCTGGCTACACCTTC	CASSSPGGASGYTF